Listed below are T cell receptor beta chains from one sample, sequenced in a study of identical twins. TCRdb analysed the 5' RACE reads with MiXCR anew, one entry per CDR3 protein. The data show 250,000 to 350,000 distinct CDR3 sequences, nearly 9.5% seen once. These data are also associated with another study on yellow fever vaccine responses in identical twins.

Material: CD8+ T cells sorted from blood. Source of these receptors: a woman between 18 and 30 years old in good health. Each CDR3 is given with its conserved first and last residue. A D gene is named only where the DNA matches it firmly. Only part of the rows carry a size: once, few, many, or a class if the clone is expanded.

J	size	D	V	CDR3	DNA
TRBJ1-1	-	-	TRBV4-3	CASSQESSLNTEAFF	TGCGCCAGCAGCCAAGAAAGCTCCTTGAACACTGAAGCTTTCTTT
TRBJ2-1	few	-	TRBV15	CATSRDGGLIF	TGTGCCACCAGCAGAGATGGGGGGCTGATCTTC
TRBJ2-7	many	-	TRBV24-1	CATSPPGYGYEQYF	TGTGCCACCAGCCCTCCAGGGTACGGATACGAGCAGTACTTC
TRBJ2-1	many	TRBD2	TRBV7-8	CASSLEAGGNEQFF	TGTGCCAGCAGCTTAGAGGCGGGAGGGAATGAGCAGTTCTTC
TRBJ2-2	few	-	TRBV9	CASRADGASNTGELFF	TGTGCCAGCAGAGCGGACGGGGCTTCGAACACCGGGGAGCTGTTTTTT
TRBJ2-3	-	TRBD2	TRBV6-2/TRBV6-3	CASRTISPGTSGSGGTDTQYF	TGTGCCAGCAGAACAATTAGTCCCGGGACTAGCGGGAGTGGCGGCACAGATACGCAGTATTTT
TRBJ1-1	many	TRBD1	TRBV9	CASRDRGTEAFF	TGTGCCAGCAGGGACAGGGGTACTGAAGCTTTCTTT
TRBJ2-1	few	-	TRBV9	CASSETSPNEQFF	TGTGCCAGCAGCGAAACTAGCCCCAATGAGCAGTTCTTC
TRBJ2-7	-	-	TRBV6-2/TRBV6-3	CASSYSMNLNYEQYF	TGTGCCAGCAGTTACTCTATGAATTTAAACTACGAGCAGTACTTC
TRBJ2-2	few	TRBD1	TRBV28	CASTGTGAGELFF	TGTGCCAGCACCGGGACAGGGGCCGGGGAGCTGTTTTTT
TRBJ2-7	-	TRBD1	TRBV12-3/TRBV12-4	CASSSTTGGFIDYEQYF	TGTGCCAGCAGTTCGACGACAGGGGGCTTTATAGACTACGAGCAGTACTTC
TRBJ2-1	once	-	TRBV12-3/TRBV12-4	CAICLEGREISSSYNEQFF	TGTGCCATCTGCTTAGAGGGCAGGGAAATCTCAAGCTCCTACAATGAGCAGTTCTTC
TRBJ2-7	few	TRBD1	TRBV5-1	CASSPGQGATYYEQYF	TGCGCCAGCAGCCCAGGACAGGGGGCAACGTACTACGAGCAGTACTTC
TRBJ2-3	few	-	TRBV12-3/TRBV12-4	CASSLRVRSDTQYF	TGTGCCAGCAGTTTAAGGGTTCGGTCAGATACGCAGTATTTT
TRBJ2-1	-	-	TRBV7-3	CASSLDPWGVEQFF	TGTGCCAGCAGCTTAGATCCTTGGGGTGTTGAGCAGTTCTTC
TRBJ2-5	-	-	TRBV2	CASKGVETQYF	TGTGCCAGCAAAGGTGTAGAGACCCAGTACTTC
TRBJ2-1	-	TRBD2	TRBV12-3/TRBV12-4	CASSLWAGVGNEQFF	TGTGCCAGCAGTTTATGGGCGGGAGTAGGCAATGAGCAGTTCTTC
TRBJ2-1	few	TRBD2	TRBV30	CAWVPRGGRAVEQFF	TGTGCCTGGGTGCCACGTGGCGGGAGGGCCGTTGAGCAGTTCTTC
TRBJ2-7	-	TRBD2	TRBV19	CASSTAGGDEQYF	TGTGCCAGCTCCACCGCGGGGGGAGACGAGCAGTACTTC
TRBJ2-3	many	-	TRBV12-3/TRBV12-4	CASRGGFSTDTQYF	TGTGCCAGCAGGGGAGGTTTTTCCACAGATACGCAGTATTTT
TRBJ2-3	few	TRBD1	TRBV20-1	CSARDGYATGGGPSTDTQYF	TGCAGTGCTAGAGACGGTTACGCGACAGGGGGTGGTCCGAGCACAGATACGCAGTATTTT
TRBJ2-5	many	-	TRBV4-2	CASSQERLGETQYF	TGTGCCAGCAGCCAAGAGAGGTTGGGAGAGACCCAGTACTTC
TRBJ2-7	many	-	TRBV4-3	CASSQDRHGVYEQYF	TGCGCCAGCAGCCAAGATAGACATGGCGTCTACGAGCAGTACTTC
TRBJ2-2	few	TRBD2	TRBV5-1	CASTRPAGESTGELFF	TGCGCCAGCACCCGGCCGGCGGGAGAATCCACCGGGGAGCTGTTTTTT
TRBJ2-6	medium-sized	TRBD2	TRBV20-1	CSASPGTSGGGANVLTF	TGCAGTGCTAGTCCCGGGACTAGCGGGGGGGGGGCCAACGTCCTGACTTTC
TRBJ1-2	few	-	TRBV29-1	CSVEWDNYGYTF	TGCAGCGTTGAATGGGACAACTATGGCTACACCTTC
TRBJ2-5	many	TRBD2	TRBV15	CATSGARGTSLQETQYF	TGTGCCACCAGCGGAGCTCGGGGGACTAGTCTTCAAGAGACCCAGTACTTC
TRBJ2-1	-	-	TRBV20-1	CSASVYGNEQFF	TGCAGTGCCTCCGTTTACGGCAATGAGCAGTTCTTC
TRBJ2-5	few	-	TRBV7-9	CASIPTPGHLQETQYF	TGTGCCAGCATCCCCACGCCAGGACACCTCCAAGAGACCCAGTACTTC
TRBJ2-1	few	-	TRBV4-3	CASSQDRGGEQFF	TGCGCCAGCAGCCAAGATAGGGGCGGTGAGCAGTTCTTC